The entry that follows covers one T cell receptor (beta chain) sequence. Its antigen is undetermined. The sample belongs to a study of monozygotic twins with inflammatory bowel disease. General study results and limits: Healthy co-twins showed greater TCRbeta diversity (inverse Simpson) than IBD patients.

TCR libraries each used roughly 3,500 ng of total RNA. Through template switching, UMIs that included a 6-nucleotide sample barcode were added. Nested amplification of TCRalpha and TCRbeta cDNA involved two PCRs of around 16 and 10 cycles. TCRdb derives one entry per CDR3 protein from the 5' RACE reads, leaving out DNA. With about 210,000 distinct CDR3 sequences in the sample, the ten largest clones hold 1.5% to 2%. From germline, CDR1 is SGHVS and CDR2 FNYEAQ. The CDR3 runs 15 residues. Sequences were obtained from blood. V and J are TRBV7-6 and TRBJ2-1; TCRdb picks TRBD1, but there is no DNA to check that call. The TCR sequence derives from a human donor with ulcerative colitis or Crohn's disease, or a healthy co-twin of an affected twin (not recorded which). The CDR3 is CASSWGGQGNHEQFF.